This T cell receptor beta chain was captured by sequencing in a study of breast tumors, draining lymph nodes, adjacent tissues. The CDR3 sequence is 13 residues long. Looked up from germline, CDR1 is SGHKS and CDR2 is YYEKEE (reference sequence). Trimming removed 6 bases from V and 2 bases from J, with 12 bases in between. Each CDR3 protein gets one entry after TCRdb re-called the multiplex PCR reads with MiXCR. Found here are more than 250,000 distinct CDR3 sequences, about 33% of them singletons; the top ten hold about 1.2%. Study-wide results and caveats: Tumor T cell lymph node origin was a supported hypothesis, not proven.

Axillary draining lymph nodes of breast cancer patients supplied the node samples. This clonotype was seen more than once but under ten times. Its target is not known. This receptor was obtained from a female donor with breast cancer. Some clones in this sample may be carry-over from other donors' samples. What was sequenced was axillary lymph node tissue. V is TRBV5-5 and J is TRBJ2-7; no definite D call. The CDR3 region is CASNAAVAYEQYF. CDR3 DNA sequence: TGTGCCAGCAACGCGGCAGTTGCCTACGAGCAGTACTTC. Full variable domain (rest looked up from reference TRBV5-5 and TRBJ2-7): DAGVTQSPTHLIKTRGQQVTLRCSPISGHKSVSWYQQVLGQGPQFIFQYYEKEERGRGNFPDRFSARQFPNYSSELNVNALLLGDSALYLCASNAAVAYEQYFGPGTRLTVT.